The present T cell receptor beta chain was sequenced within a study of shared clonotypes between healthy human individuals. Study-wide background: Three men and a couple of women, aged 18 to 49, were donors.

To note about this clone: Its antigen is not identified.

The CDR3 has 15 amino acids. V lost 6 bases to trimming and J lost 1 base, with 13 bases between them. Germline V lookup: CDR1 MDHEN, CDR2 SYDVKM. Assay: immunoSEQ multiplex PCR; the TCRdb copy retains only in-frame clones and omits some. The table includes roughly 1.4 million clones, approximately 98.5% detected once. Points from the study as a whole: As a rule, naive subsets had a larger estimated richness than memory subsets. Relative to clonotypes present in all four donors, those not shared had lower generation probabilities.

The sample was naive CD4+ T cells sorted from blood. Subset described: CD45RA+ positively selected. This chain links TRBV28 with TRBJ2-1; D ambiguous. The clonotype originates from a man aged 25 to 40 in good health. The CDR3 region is CASRLVALSYNEQFF. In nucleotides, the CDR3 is TGTGCCAGCAGGCTCGTTGCGCTATCCTACAATGAGCAGTTCTTC.